The clone carrying this T cell receptor (beta chain) showed up just once. Antigen: not known. The sample comes from a study of cytomegalovirus exposure and HLA in healthy donors. Study-level background: The 110 million or so unique TCR beta sequences, from approximately 170 million T cells, were found by an earlier analysis. Study-level findings and limits: A later analysis reportedly found that, within productive TCRs, an Asian-associated ancestry cluster had fewer N-insertions than the mean observed across the roughly 630 donors. Per a prior analysis, the majority of TCR beta V segments were productive roughly 90% or roughly 30% of the time.

With V trimmed by 0 bases and J by 5 bases, 5 bases remained unmatched. The CDR3 has 15 amino acids. Germline CDR1 is SGHRS and CDR2 is YFSETQ. The PCR was carried out with 60 Vbeta primers and 13 Jbeta primers. The data were produced by immunoSEQ multiplex PCR, yet TCRdb's version contains in-frame clones alone and is incomplete. The table lists approximately 170,000 clones, about 71% of them singletons. Sample: PBMCs. The receptor's source is a middle-aged woman in good health and CMV-seropositive. This rearrangement joins TRBV5-1 to TRBJ2-3, with 8 nucleotides matching TRBD1. Here the CDR3 reads CASSLVQGAGDTQYF. The CDR3 nucleotides are TGCGCCAGCAGCTTGGTGCAGGGGGCGGGAGATACGCAGTATTTT.